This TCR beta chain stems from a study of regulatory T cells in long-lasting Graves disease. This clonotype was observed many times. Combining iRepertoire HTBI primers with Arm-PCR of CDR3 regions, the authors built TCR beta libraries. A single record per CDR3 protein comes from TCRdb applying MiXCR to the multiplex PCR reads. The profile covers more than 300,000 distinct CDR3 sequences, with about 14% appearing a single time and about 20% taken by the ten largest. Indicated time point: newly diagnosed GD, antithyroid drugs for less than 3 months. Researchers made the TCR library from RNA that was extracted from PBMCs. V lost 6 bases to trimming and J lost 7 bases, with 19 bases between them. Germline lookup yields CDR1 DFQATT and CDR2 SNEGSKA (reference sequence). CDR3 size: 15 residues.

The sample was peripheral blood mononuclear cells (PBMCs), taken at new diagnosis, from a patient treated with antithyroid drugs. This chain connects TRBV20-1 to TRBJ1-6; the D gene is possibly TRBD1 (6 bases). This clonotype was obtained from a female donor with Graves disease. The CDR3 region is CSAKTYQGWNSPLHF. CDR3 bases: TGCAGTGCCAAAACTTATCAGGGGTGGAATTCACCCCTCCACTTT.